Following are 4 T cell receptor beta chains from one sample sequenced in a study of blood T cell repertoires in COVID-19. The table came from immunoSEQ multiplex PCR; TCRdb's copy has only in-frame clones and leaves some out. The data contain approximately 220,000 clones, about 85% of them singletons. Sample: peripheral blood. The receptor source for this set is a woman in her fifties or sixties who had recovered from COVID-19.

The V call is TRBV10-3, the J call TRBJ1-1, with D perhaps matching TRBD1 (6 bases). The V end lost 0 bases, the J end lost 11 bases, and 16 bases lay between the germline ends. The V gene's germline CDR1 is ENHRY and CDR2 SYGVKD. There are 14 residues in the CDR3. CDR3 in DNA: TGTGCCATCAGTGAGTCGGAAACGACAGGAATCGCTTTCTTT. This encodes CAISESETTGIAFF.

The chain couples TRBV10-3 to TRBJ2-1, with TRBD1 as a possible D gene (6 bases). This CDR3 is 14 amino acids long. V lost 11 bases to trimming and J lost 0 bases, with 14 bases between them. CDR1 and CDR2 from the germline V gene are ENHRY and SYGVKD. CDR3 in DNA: TGTGCCGTAGCGAGGGGACACTCCTACAATGAGCAGTTCTTC. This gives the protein CAVARGHSYNEQFF.

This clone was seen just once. The CDR3 here is CASSLSGTGGMNTEAFF. As DNA, the CDR3 is TGTGCCAGCTCACTATCCGGGACAGGGGGGATGAACACTGAAGCTTTCTTT. The chain recombines TRBV18 with TRBJ1-1; TRBD1 matches 11 bases. The J segment lost 0 bases and the V segment lost 4 bases, leaving 7 bases of the junction unmatched. This CDR3 region has 17 residues. Germline CDR1 and CDR2: KGHSH and LQKENI.

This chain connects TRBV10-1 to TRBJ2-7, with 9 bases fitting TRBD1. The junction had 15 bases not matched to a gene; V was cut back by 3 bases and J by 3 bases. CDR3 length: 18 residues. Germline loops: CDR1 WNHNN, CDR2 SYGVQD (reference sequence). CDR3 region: CASSDLQGARGGIYEQYF. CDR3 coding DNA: TGCGCCAGCAGTGACTTACAGGGGGCGCGAGGAGGGATCTACGAGCAGTACTTC.